These 26 T cell receptor beta chains share one sample of origin, sequenced in a study of cytomegalovirus exposure and HLA in healthy donors. PCR involved 60 Vbeta and 13 Jbeta primers. Some clones are missing from TCRdb's copy, which holds only in-frame ones; the method was immunoSEQ multiplex PCR. This sample carries about 100,000 clones, about 74% of them seen once, and the ten largest clones take roughly 5%. Sequencing input: PBMCs. These receptors were collected from a female donor in good health and CMV-seropositive.

The chain combines TRBV30 with TRBJ2-3; TRBD2 matches at 8 bases. The CDR3 length is 16 residues. Looked up from germline, CDR1 is GTSNPN and CDR2 is SVGIG (reference sequence). Trimming removed 2 bases from V and 3 bases from J; junction bases left unmatched: 10. The CDR3 sequence: CAWSRGGSWSTDTQYF. The DNA for the CDR3 is TGTGCCTGGAGTCGCGGGGGGAGTTGGTCGACAGATACGCAGTATTTT.

This clone has a single count. This sequence joins TRBV27 and TRBJ1-2; the D is unclear. The CDR3 loop spans 13 amino acids. V was shortened by 5 bases and J by 8 bases, with 15 bases between the two germline ends. Germline loops: CDR1 MNHEY, CDR2 SMNVEV (reference sequence). The CDR3 sequence is CASSELPYRGYTF. The CDR3 DNA reads as TGTGCCAGCAGTGAACTACCTTATCGAGGCTACACCTTC.

V is TRBV6-5 and J is TRBJ2-7; weak D call: TRBD1 (5 bases). With 2 bases removed from V and 1 base from J, the gap between germline ends came to 9 bases. The CDR3 runs to 14 residues. Per the germline V gene, CDR1 is MNHEY and CDR2 is SVGAGI. The CDR3 bases are TGTGCCAGCAGTTACGAGCGACAGTCCTACGAGCAGTACTTC. This translates into CASSYERQSYEQYF.

This chain joins TRBV29-1 and TRBJ1-2; 9 bases line up with TRBD1. With V trimmed by 6 bases and J by 8 bases, 7 bases remained unmatched. The CDR3 runs to 12 residues. Germline V CDR1 and CDR2: SQVTM, ANQGSEA. This CDR3 reads CSVGGQGEGYTF. In DNA form, the CDR3 reads TGCAGCGTCGGGGGACAGGGTGAGGGCTACACCTTC.

The table lists this clone with a few counts. The gene calls are TRBV2 and TRBJ1-2; possible D gene TRBD1, 5 bases. V lost 0 bases and J lost 3, with 11 bases in between. The germline V gene encodes CDR1 SNHLY and CDR2 FYNNEI. The CDR3 has 15 amino acids. The CDR3 sequence: CASSEAPGIHYGYTF. The CDR3 nucleotides read TGTGCCAGCAGTGAAGCTCCAGGGATCCACTATGGCTACACCTTC. The full variable domain, its missing parts supplied by reference TRBV2 and TRBJ1-2, is EPEVTQTPSHQVTQMGQEVILRCVPISNHLYFYWYRQILGQKVEFLVSFYNNEISEKSEIFDDQFSVERPDGSNFTLKIRSTKLEDSAMYFCASSEAPGIHYGYTFGSGTRLTVV.

Details on this clone: One junction end does not reproduce the germline sequence, and a read error may be involved. V gene TRBV30 combines with J gene TRBJ1-1, with TRBD1 matching over 10 bases. The CDR3 is 13 amino acids. The germline V gene encodes CDR1 GTSNPN and CDR2 SVGIG (reference sequence). CDR3 coding DNA: TGTGCCCGGAGACAGGGGGCACGCACTGAAGCTTTCTTT. This encodes CARRQGARTEAFF.

The chain combines TRBV2 with TRBJ2-3; possible D gene TRBD1, 6 bases. Germline CDR1 and CDR2: SNHLY and FYNNEI. V lost 4 bases and J 2 bases, leaving 10 bases between the germline ends. The CDR3 loop spans 14 amino acids. The CDR3 bases are TGTGCCAGCAGTGGAGGGGGAACCACAGATACGCAGTATTTT. Translation: CASSGGGTTDTQYF.

This clone was counted a few times. J is TRBJ2-5 and V is TRBV4-1; 8 bases align to TRBD2. The CDR3 runs 15 residues. Germline V gene data show CDR1 as MGHRA and CDR2 as YSYEKL. Losses at the gene ends were 3 bases for V and 5 bases for J; bases not matched to a gene: 8. CDR3 sequence (DNA): TGCGCCAGCAGCCACCCCGGGGGGGGGCATGAGACCCAGTACTTC. This translates into CASSHPGGGHETQYF.

This clone was detected only once. This chain links TRBV6-6 with TRBJ1-5; TRBD1 might be the D (6 bases). V was clipped by 6 bases and J by 4 bases, with 10 bases between them. From germline, CDR1 is MNHNY and CDR2 SVGAGI (reference sequence). The CDR3 extends over 13 amino acids. The CDR3 nucleotides read TGTGCCAGCAGGGACAGACAAAATCAGCCCCAGCATTTT. Translating it yields CASRDRQNQPQHF.

For the CDR3, the DNA is TGTGCCTGGAGTGGGTCGAGGGGGCTAACACGGCCGAGCAATCAGCCCCAGCATTTT. This gives the protein CAWSGSRGLTRPSNQPQHF. The genes are TRBV30 and TRBJ1-5, with 7 positions matching TRBD1. The CDR3 is 19 amino acids. Germline assignment: CDR1 GTSNPN and CDR2 SVGIG (reference sequence). V dropped 1 base and J dropped 1; count of bases not matched to a gene: 16.

The V gene is TRBV7-8, the J gene TRBJ1-1; perhaps TRBD1 as D (6 bases). The germline V gene has CDR1 SGHVS and CDR2 FQNEAQ. The length of the CDR3 is 15 residues. V was clipped by 4 bases and J by 2 bases, with 14 bases between them. In nucleotides, the CDR3 is TGTGCCAGCAGCTCCACCAGGGGTGGAAACACTGAAGCTTTCTTT. Translating gives CASSSTRGGNTEAFF.

This clone has just one count. This chain joins TRBV9 and TRBJ2-3; tentative D call: TRBD1 (7 bases). CDR3 length equals 17 residues. Looked up from germline, CDR1 is SGDLS and CDR2 is YYNGEE. V lost 0 bases, J lost 4 bases, and 18 bases lay in between. CDR3 nucleotides: TGTGCCAGCAGCGTAGCGCTCCAGGGGGGACCTTCAGATACGCAGTATTTT. Its translation is CASSVALQGGPSDTQYF.

This chain links TRBV5-5 with TRBJ2-5; D may be TRBD2 (6 bases). The CDR3 extends over 16 amino acids. CDR1 and CDR2 from the germline V gene are SGHKS and YYEKEE (reference sequence). Between the trimmed V and J ends, which lost 0 bases and 9 bases, there was a span of 21 bases. CDR3 in amino acids: CASSLGEGQSAGSQYF. The CDR3 nucleotides are TGTGCCAGCAGCTTGGGAGAGGGGCAGTCCGCGGGATCCCAGTACTTC.

The chain carries TRBV28 and TRBJ2-1, with 7 bases that match TRBD1. Germline lookup yields CDR1 MDHEN and CDR2 SYDVKM. The CDR3 length is 12 residues. V lost 8 bases, J lost 6 bases, and 4 bases stayed unmatched. The CDR3 is CASSGQPNEQFF. In DNA form, the CDR3 reads TGTGCCAGCTCGGGACAGCCCAATGAGCAGTTCTTC.

The V and J genes are TRBV19 and TRBJ2-3, with D perhaps TRBD1 (6 bases). Germline V lookup: CDR1 LNHDA, CDR2 SQIVND (reference sequence). The CDR3 spans 14 residues. Trimming pared 3 bases from V and 2 bases from J, leaving 9 bases between. The CDR3 bases are TGTGCCAGTAGTATCGGACAGCCCACAGATACGCAGTATTTT. Protein product: CASSIGQPTDTQYF.

The chain is built from TRBV29-1 and TRBJ2-3; TRBD2 matches 7 bases. V trimming: 0 bases; J trimming: 3 bases; junction bases outside the gene matches: 6. Germline CDR1 and CDR2: SQVTM and ANQGSEA. This CDR3 has 15 amino acids. This CDR3 reads CSVEDSGGVTDTQYF. As DNA, the CDR3 is TGCAGCGTTGAAGACTCGGGGGGAGTAACAGATACGCAGTATTTT.

V usage is TRBV27 and J usage is TRBJ1-4, with a weak D call TRBD1 (6 bases). Germline CDR1 and CDR2: MNHEY and SMNVEV (reference sequence). The V and J ends lost 5 bases and 5 bases respectively, with 12 bases between them. The CDR3 sequence is 14 residues long. The CDR3 sequence: CASSRGGVNEKLFF. CDR3 nucleotides: TGTGCCAGCAGTAGGGGGGGGGTAAATGAAAAACTGTTTTTT. Based on the CDR3 plus reference TRBV27 and TRBJ1-4, the full variable domain is EAQVTQNPRYLITVTGKKLTVTCSQNMNHEYMSWYRQDPGLGLRQIYYSMNVEVTDKGDVPEGYKVSRKEKRNFPLILESPSPNQTSLYFCASSRGGVNEKLFFGSGTQLSVL.

The chain uses TRBV6-6 and TRBJ1-1; possible D gene TRBD1, 6 bases. This CDR3 spans 12 amino acids. Germline CDR1 MNHNY, CDR2 SVGAGI (reference sequence). V dropped 2 bases and J dropped 8 bases, with 9 bases sitting between them. Here the CDR3 DNA reads TGTGCCAGCAGTTACAGACAGGAAGAAGCTTTCTTT. Its protein is CASSYRQEEAFF.

This clone was seen once. The CDR3 DNA reads as TGTGCCAGCAGCGAAACAGGGAGTATCACAGATACGCAGTATTTT. Translating gives CASSETGSITDTQYF. The chain employs TRBV9 and TRBJ2-3; TRBD1 is a possible D gene (6 bases). The CDR3 length is 15 residues. Trimming removed 3 bases at V and 2 bases at J, with 13 bases between. In germline, CDR1 is SGDLS, CDR2 YYNGEE.

This clone was counted between two and nine times. The chain couples TRBV28 to TRBJ1-2; perhaps TRBD1 as D (6 bases). Germline CDR1 MDHEN, CDR2 SYDVKM. The CDR3 covers 14 residues. Trimming stripped 6 bases from V and 4 bases from J, with 15 bases between. The CDR3 DNA reads TGTGCCAGCAGACCTCCTATACAGGGCTATGGCTACACCTTC. Amino acid sequence: CASRPPIQGYGYTF.

The chain has TRBV2 and TRBJ2-7; 10 nucleotides match TRBD2. This CDR3 region has 14 residues. The V gene's germline CDR1 is SNHLY and CDR2 FYNNEI. Unmatched junction bases numbered 1, after V lost 2 bases and J lost 3 bases. The CDR3, as DNA: TGTGCCAGCAGTGAATCTAGCGGGAGCTACGAGCAGTACTTC. Amino acids: CASSESSGSYEQYF.

The CDR3 sequence: CASSLGQNMNTEAFF. The DNA for the CDR3 is TGCGCCAGCAGCTTGGGACAGAACATGAACACTGAAGCTTTCTTT. The chain joins TRBV5-1 to TRBJ1-1, with D tentatively TRBD1 (5 bases). Per the germline V gene, CDR1 is SGHRS and CDR2 is YFSETQ. V was clipped by 0 bases and J by 0 bases, with 9 bases between them. This CDR3 has 15 residues. The complete variable domain, with remaining parts taken from reference TRBV5-1 and TRBJ1-1, reads KAGVTQTPRYLIKTRGQQVTLSCSPISGHRSVSWYQQTPGQGLQFLFEYFSETQRNKGNFPGRFSGRQFSNSRSEMNVSTLELGDSALYLCASSLGQNMNTEAFFGQGTRLTVV.

The rearrangement uses TRBV10-3 and TRBJ2-1, with D tentatively TRBD2 (6 bases). Germline V lookup: CDR1 ENHRY, CDR2 SYGVKD. The CDR3 is 16 amino acids. Trimming took 7 bases from V and 7 from J, leaving 23 bases between them. The CDR3 region has the DNA TGTGCCATCAACAACGCGGGGTATAGTCGTGGGAATGAGCAGTTCTTC. Translating gives CAINNAGYSRGNEQFF.

The chain uses TRBV6-1 and TRBJ1-5; D may be TRBD1 (6 bases). Between the trimmed V and J ends, which lost 3 bases and 7 bases, there was a span of 16 bases. In germline, CDR1 is MNHNS, CDR2 SASEGT. The CDR3 totals 15 residues. In DNA, the CDR3 is TGTGCCAGCAGTGAGGGTGCAGGGGCAGGCCAGCCCCAGCATTTT. Translated, it gives CASSEGAGAGQPQHF.

The CDR3: CASSLVGQGRNEQYF. In DNA, the CDR3 is TGTGCCAGCAGCTTAGTTGGACAGGGAAGGAACGAGCAGTACTTC. The chain has TRBV11-2 and TRBJ2-7, with TRBD1 identical over 8 bases. The CDR3 runs 15 residues. Per the germline V gene, CDR1 is SGHAT and CDR2 is FQNNGV. With V trimmed by 1 base and J by 5 bases, 7 bases remained unmatched.

This chain uses TRBV18 with TRBJ1-2; 8 nucleotides line up with TRBD1. Germline CDR1 is KGHSH and CDR2 is LQKENI. This CDR3 is built from 15 residues. J lost 7 bases, V lost 3 bases, and 10 bases had no gene match. CDR3 in amino acids: CASSPLDREFGGYTF. In DNA form, the CDR3 reads TGTGCCAGCTCACCGCTGGACAGGGAATTCGGTGGCTACACCTTC.